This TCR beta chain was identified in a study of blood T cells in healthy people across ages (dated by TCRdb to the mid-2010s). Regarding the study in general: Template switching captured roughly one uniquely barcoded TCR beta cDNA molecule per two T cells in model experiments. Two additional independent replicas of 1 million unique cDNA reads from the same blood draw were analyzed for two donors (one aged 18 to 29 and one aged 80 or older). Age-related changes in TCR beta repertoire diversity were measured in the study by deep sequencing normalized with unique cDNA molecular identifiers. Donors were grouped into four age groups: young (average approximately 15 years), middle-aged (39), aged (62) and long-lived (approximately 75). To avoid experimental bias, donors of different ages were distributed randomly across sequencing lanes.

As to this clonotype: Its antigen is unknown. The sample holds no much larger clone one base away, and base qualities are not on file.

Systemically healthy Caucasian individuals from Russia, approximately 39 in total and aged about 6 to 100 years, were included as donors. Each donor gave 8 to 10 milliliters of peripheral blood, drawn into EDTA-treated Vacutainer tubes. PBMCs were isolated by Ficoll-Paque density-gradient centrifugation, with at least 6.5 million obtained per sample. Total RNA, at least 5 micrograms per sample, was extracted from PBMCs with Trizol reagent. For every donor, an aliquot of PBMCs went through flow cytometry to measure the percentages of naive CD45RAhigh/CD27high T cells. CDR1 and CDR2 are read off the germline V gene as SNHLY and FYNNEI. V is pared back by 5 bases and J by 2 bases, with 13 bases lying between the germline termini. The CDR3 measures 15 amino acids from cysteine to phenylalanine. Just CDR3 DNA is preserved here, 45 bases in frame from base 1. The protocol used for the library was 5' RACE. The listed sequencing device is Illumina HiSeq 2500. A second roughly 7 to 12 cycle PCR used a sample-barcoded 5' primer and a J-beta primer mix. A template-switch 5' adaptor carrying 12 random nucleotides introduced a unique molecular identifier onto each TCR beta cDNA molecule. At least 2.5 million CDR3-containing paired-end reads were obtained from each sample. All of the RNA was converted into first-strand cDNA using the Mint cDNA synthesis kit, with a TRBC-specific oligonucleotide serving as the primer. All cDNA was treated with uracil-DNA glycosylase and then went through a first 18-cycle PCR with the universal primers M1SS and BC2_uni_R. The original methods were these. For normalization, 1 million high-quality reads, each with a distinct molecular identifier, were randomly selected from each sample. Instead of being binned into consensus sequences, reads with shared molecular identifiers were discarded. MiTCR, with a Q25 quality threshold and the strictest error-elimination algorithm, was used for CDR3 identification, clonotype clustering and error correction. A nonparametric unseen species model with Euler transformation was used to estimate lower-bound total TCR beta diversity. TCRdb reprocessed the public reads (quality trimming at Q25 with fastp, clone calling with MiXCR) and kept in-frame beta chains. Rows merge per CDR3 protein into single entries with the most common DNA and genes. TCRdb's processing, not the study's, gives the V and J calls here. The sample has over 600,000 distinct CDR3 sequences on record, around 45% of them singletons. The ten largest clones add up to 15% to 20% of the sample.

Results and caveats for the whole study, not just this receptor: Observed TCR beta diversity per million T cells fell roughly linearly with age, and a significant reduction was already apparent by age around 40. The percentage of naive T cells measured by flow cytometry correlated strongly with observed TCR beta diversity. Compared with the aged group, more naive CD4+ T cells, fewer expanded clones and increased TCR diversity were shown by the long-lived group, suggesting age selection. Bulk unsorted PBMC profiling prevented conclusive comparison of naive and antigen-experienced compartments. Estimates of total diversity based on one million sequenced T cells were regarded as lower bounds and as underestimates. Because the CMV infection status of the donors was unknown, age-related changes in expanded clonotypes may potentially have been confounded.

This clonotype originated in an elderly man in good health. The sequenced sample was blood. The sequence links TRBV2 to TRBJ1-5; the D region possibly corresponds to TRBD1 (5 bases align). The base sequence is TGTGCCAGCAGTCCCCGGGACGGACGCAATCAGCCCCAGCATTTT. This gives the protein CASSPRDGRNQPQHF.